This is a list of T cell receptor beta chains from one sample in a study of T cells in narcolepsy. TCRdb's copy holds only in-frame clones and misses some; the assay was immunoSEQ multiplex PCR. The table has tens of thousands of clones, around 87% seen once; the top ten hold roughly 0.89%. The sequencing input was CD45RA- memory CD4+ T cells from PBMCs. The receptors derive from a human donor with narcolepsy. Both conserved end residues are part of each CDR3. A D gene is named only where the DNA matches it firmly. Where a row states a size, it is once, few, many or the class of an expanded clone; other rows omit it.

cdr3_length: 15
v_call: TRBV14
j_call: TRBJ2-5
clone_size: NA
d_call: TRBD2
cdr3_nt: TGTGCCAGCAGCCGGAGACTAGCCGGCCAAGAGACCCAGTACTTC
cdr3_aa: CASSRRLAGQETQYF

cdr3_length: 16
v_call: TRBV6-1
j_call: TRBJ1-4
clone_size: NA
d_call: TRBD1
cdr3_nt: TGTGCCAGCAGTGCTTCCGGGACAGCAACTAATGAAAAACTGTTTTTT
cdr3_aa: CASSASGTATNEKLFF

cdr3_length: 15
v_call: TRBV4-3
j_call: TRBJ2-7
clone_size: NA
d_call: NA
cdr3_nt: TGCGCCAGCAGCCGAGAGGCGACAGGTGGATGGGAGCAGTACTTC
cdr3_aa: CASSREATGGWEQYF

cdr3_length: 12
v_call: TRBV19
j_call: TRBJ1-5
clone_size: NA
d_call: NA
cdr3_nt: TGTGCCAGTAGGACGGGATATCAGCCCCAGCATTTT
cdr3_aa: CASRTGYQPQHF

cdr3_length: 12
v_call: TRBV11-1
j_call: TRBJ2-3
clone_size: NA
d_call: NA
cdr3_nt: TGTGCCAGCAGCTTAGGGTGGGATACGCAGTATTTT
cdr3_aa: CASSLGWDTQYF

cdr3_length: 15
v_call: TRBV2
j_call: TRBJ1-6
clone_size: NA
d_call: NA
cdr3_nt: TGTGCCAGCAGTGAAGTCGGGACCGCCTCTTCACCCCTCCACTTT
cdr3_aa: CASSEVGTASSPLHF

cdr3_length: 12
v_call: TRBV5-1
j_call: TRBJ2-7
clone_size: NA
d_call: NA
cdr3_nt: TGCGCCAGCAGCTTGGGGCCCCACGAGCAGTACTTC
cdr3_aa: CASSLGPHEQYF

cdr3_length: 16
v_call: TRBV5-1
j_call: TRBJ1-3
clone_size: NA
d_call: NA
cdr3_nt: TGCGCCAGCAGCTTGGCCGGAGCGTTCTCTGGAAACACCATATATTTT
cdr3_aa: CASSLAGAFSGNTIYF

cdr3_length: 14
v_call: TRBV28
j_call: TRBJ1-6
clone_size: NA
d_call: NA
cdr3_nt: TGTGCCAGCAGCCCAACAGGGTCCCACTCACCCCTCCACTTT
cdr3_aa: CASSPTGSHSPLHF

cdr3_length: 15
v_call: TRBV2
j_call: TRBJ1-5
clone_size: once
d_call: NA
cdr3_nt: TGTGCCAGCAAGAGGCCGGGTGCAAACAATCAGCCCCAGCATTTT
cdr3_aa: CASKRPGANNQPQHF

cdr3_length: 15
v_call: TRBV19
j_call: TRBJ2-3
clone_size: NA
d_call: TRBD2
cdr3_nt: TGTGCCAGTAGATGGAGTAGCGGGGGCACAGATACGCAGTATTTT
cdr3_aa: CASRWSSGGTDTQYF

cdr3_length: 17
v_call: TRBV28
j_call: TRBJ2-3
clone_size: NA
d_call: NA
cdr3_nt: TGTGCCAGCAGTTTATGGGGAGGAGGGGGCGACACAGATACGCAGTATTTT
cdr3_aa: CASSLWGGGGDTDTQYF

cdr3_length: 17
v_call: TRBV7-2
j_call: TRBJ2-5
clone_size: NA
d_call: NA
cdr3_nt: TGTGCCAGCAGCTTAAGGGGGAGTAGCGGGTACCAAGAGACCCAGTACTTC
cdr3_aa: CASSLRGSSGYQETQYF

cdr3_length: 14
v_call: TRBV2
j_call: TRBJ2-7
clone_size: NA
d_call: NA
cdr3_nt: TGTGCCAGCAGTGAAAGTGCTAAGGGATACGAGCAGTACTTC
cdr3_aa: CASSESAKGYEQYF

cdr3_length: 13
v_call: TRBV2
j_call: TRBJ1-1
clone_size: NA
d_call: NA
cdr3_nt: TGTGCCAGCAGGTCTCGGGGGGGCACTGAAGCTTTCTTT
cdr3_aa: CASRSRGGTEAFF

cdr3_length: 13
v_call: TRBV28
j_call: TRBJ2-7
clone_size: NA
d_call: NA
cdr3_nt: TGTGCCAGCAGTTCCCCAGGCCGCTACGAGCAGTACTTC
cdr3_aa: CASSSPGRYEQYF

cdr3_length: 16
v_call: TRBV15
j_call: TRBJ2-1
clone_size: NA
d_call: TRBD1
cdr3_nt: TGTGCCACCAGCGGATCCGGGACAGGGATAAGCAATGAGCAGTTCTTC
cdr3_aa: CATSGSGTGISNEQFF

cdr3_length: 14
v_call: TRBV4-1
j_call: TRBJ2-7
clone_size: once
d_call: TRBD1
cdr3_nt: TGCGCCAGCAGCCAAGATGAAAGGGGGCGGGAGCAGTACTTC
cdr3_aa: CASSQDERGREQYF

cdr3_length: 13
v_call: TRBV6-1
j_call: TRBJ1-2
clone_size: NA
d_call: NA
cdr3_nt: TGTGCCAGCAGTGATTCGATTAACTATGGCTACACCTTC
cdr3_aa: CASSDSINYGYTF

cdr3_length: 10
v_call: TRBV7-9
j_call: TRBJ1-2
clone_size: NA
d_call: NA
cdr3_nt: TGTGCCAGCAGTGAGAATGGCTACACCTTC
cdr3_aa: CASSENGYTF

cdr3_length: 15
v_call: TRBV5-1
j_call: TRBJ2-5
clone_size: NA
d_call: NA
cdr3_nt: TGCGCCAGCAGCTTGGCGGCATCGCCCCAAGAGACCCAGTACTTC
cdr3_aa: CASSLAASPQETQYF

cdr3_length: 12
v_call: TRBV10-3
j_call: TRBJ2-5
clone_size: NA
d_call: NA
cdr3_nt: TGTGCCATCAGAGCCGAGAAAGAGACCCAGTACTTC
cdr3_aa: CAIRAEKETQYF

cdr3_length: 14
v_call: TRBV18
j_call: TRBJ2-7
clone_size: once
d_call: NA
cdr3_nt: TGTGCCAGCTCACCATTGGAACAGGGCTACGAGCAGTACTTC
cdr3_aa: CASSPLEQGYEQYF

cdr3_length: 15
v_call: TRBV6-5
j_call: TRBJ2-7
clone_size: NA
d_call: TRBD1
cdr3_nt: TGTGCCAGCAGTTATCACGGACAGGCAGACTACGAGCAGTACTTC
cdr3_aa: CASSYHGQADYEQYF

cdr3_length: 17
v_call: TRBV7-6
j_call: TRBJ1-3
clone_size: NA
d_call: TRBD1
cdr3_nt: TGTGCCAGCAGTTCGATCGCGCAGGGGGCGCTTGGAAACACCATATATTTT
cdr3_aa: CASSSIAQGALGNTIYF

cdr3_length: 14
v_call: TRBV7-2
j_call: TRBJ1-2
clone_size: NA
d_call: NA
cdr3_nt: TGTGCCAGCAGCTTAGTAGGCCAGGGGTACGGCTACACCTTC
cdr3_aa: CASSLVGQGYGYTF

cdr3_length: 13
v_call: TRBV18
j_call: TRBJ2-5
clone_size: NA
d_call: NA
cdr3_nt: TGTGCCAGCTCACCGGTAGCCGGGGAGACCCAGTACTTC
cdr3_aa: CASSPVAGETQYF

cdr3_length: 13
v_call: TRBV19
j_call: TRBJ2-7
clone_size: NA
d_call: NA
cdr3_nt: TGTGCCAGTAGTATGTTACGATCGGAAAAGCAGTACTTC
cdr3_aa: CASSMLRSEKQYF

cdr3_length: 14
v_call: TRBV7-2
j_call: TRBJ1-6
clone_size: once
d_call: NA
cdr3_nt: TGTGCCAGCAGCTTTCAGGGCAATAATTCACCCCTCCACTTT
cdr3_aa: CASSFQGNNSPLHF

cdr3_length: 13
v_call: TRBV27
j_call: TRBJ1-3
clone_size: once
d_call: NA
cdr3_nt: TGTGCCAGCAGTTTCGCAGGGGGAAACACCATATATTTT
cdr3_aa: CASSFAGGNTIYF

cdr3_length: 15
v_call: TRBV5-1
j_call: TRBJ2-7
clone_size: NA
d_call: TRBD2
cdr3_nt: TGCGCCAGCAGCGCGGGGGGCTCTGTCTCCTACGAGCAGTACTTC
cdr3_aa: CASSAGGSVSYEQYF

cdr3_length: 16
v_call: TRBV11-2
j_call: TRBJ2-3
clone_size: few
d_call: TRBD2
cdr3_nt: TGTGCCAGCAGCTTCCCCGGACTAGCGGTCACAGATACGCAGTATTTT
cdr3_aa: CASSFPGLAVTDTQYF

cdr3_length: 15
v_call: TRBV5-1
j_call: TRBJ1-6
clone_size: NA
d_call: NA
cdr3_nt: TGCGCCAGCAGGCAAGAGGGCCTGAATAATTCACCCCTCCACTTT
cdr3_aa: CASRQEGLNNSPLHF

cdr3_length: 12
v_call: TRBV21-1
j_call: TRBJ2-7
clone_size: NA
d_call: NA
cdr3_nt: TGTGCCAGCCGGGACAGGGGGCAGGAGCAGTACTTC
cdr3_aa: CASRDRGQEQYF

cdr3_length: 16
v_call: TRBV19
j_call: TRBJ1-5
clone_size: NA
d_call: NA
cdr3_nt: TGTGCCAGTAGTATCCGGGACGATTATAGCAATCAGCCCCAGCATTTT
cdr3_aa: CASSIRDDYSNQPQHF

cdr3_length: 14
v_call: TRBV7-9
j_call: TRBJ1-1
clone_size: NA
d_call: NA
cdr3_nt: TGTGCCAGCAGCTTCCAGGGTCGGAGGACTGAAGCTTTCTTT
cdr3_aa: CASSFQGRRTEAFF

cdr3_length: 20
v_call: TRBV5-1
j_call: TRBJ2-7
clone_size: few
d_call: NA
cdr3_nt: TGCGCCAGCAGCTTGCCCACCCCGACAGGGACTCAAATAAATTACTACGAGCAGTACTTC
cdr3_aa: CASSLPTPTGTQINYYEQYF

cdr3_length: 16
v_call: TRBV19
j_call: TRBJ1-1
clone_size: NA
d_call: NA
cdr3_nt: TGTGCCAGTAGTATCCCGACGGGAGCATTGAACACTGAAGCTTTCTTT
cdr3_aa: CASSIPTGALNTEAFF